The 30 T cell receptor beta chains below were found in one sample sequenced in a study of T cells in localized non-small cell lung cancer. Produced via immunoSEQ multiplex PCR; TCRdb's table is partial and in-frame only. The sample yields around 20,000 clones, around 85% seen once. The sample in question was PBMCs, obtained before any cancer treatment. All receptors come from a woman between 35 and 70 years old with stage II squamous cell lung carcinoma.

The chain employs TRBV2 and TRBJ2-5, with 10 positions matching TRBD1. CDR1 is SNHLY and CDR2 is FYNNEI in the germline V gene. The trim removed 5 bases at V and 2 bases at J, leaving 2 bases unmatched. The CDR3 is 14 residues long. The CDR3 loop reads CASSPDRGQETQYF. CDR3 in DNA: TGTGCCAGCAGTCCGGACAGGGGGCAAGAGACCCAGTACTTC.

The chain uses TRBV30 and TRBJ2-3; D unresolved. Trimming left V 1 base short and J 8 bases short, with 13 bases between. This CDR3 is built from 13 residues. The germline CDR1 and CDR2 sequences are GTSNPN and SVGIG (reference sequence). CDR3 DNA: TGTGCCTGGAGTGGGTCGGCCGCCGGTACGCAGTATTTT. This sequence encodes CAWSGSAAGTQYF.

This chain links TRBV4-3 with TRBJ1-1; 8 positions match TRBD1. After removal of 4 bases from V and 1 base from J, the junction contained 2 bases not matched to a gene. This CDR3 region has 14 residues. CDR1 and CDR2 from the germline V gene are LGHNA and YSLEER. CDR3: CASSPGTGNTEAFF. CDR3 DNA: TGCGCCAGCAGCCCGGGGACAGGGAACACTGAAGCTTTCTTT.

This clone is medium-sized (0.01 to 0.1%) within its sample. The chain joins TRBV27 to TRBJ1-5; 11 bases match TRBD1. Germline V lookup: CDR1 MNHEY, CDR2 SMNVEV (reference sequence). V lost 2 bases and J lost 7; bases outside the gene matches: 4. The CDR3 covers 15 residues. In nucleotides, the CDR3 is TGTGCCAGCAGTTTAGGGACAGGGGGTGGGCAGCCCCAGCATTTT. Translated: CASSLGTGGGQPQHF.

The chain is built from TRBV2 and TRBJ1-2; D may be TRBD1 (5 bases). CDR1 SNHLY and CDR2 FYNNEI come from the germline V gene. The CDR3 runs to 14 residues. V was trimmed by 4 bases and J by 8 bases, leaving 17 bases between them. CDR3 bases: TGTGCCAGCAGTGTAGGAGGGGCCCATGGGGGCTACACCTTC. It specifies CASSVGGAHGGYTF.

The chain uses TRBV4-3 and TRBJ2-5; perhaps TRBD2 as D (6 bases). The CDR3 runs to 15 residues. Germline V gives CDR1 LGHNA, CDR2 YSLEER. The V and J ends lost 0 bases and 4 bases respectively, with 12 bases between them. In nucleotides, the CDR3 is TGCGCCAGCAGCCAAGATTTGGGGGGTGGAGAGACCCAGTACTTC. Residues: CASSQDLGGGETQYF.

The chain couples TRBV6-1 to TRBJ1-1, with D perhaps matching TRBD1 (6 bases). Trimming cost V 6 bases and J 3 bases, with 17 bases left between them. The CDR3 sequence is 15 residues long. Germline V gene sequence: CDR1 MNHNS, CDR2 SASEGT. The CDR3 DNA is TGTGCCAGCAGACCAACAACAGGGTGGGACACTGAAGCTTTCTTT. Translation: CASRPTTGWDTEAFF.

This clone was counted between two and nine times. J is TRBJ1-5 and V is TRBV30; D is perhaps TRBD1 (5 bases). Germline V CDR1 and CDR2: GTSNPN, SVGIG (reference sequence). The CDR3 spans 13 residues. Trimming left V 1 base short and J 4 bases short, with 8 bases between. The CDR3 protein is CAWSEAGNQPQHF. CDR3 nucleotides: TGTGCCTGGAGTGAGGCAGGGAATCAGCCCCAGCATTTT.

Concerning this clone itself: Within the sample, other DNA sequences also encode this same CDR3. The gene calls are TRBV9 and TRBJ2-3, with D unclear. The CDR3 extends over 13 amino acids. Germline assignment: CDR1 SGDLS and CDR2 YYNGEE. The V and J ends lost 0 bases and 1 base respectively, with 3 bases between them. The CDR3 DNA reads as TGTGCCAGCAGCGTAGGCGGCACAGATACGCAGTATTTT. It encodes CASSVGGTDTQYF.

The chain couples TRBV15 to TRBJ1-1; 7 bases align to TRBD1. J lost 3 bases, V lost 0 bases, and 1 base had no gene match. CDR1 is LNHNV, CDR2 YYDKDF, per germline (reference sequence). This CDR3 spans 14 amino acids. The CDR3 loop is CATSRDRGDTEAFF. DNA of the CDR3: TGTGCCACCAGCAGAGACAGGGGGGACACTGAAGCTTTCTTT.

The gene calls are TRBV27 and TRBJ1-1; TRBD1 might be the D (6 bases). Per the germline V gene, CDR1 is MNHEY and CDR2 is SMNVEV (reference sequence). The CDR3 has 13 amino acids. Deletions cut 10 bases from V and 2 bases from J, with 14 bases between. The CDR3 nucleotides read TGTGCCACCAAGACAGGAATTAACACTGAAGCTTTCTTT. This gives the protein CATKTGINTEAFF.

The rearrangement uses TRBV28 and TRBJ1-5; D is perhaps TRBD1 (5 bases). There are 16 residues in the CDR3. The V end was cut by 5 bases, the J end by 2 bases, with 16 bases between. The germline gives CDR1 MDHEN, CDR2 SYDVKM. This CDR3 is CASSPPPRQRNQPQHF. CDR3 nucleotides: TGTGCCAGCAGTCCCCCCCCTCGACAGCGCAATCAGCCCCAGCATTTT.

The V call is TRBV2, the J call TRBJ2-7, with a weak D call TRBD2 (6 bases). CDR1 is SNHLY and CDR2 is FYNNEI in the germline V gene. The length of the CDR3 is 15 residues. V lost 6 bases, J lost 0 bases, and 15 bases lay in between. As DNA, the CDR3 is TGTGCCAGCAGCGTAGGGCGGGGATTCTCCTACGAGCAGTACTTC. This encodes CASSVGRGFSYEQYF.

This rearrangement joins TRBV5-1 to TRBJ1-4, with a possible D match to TRBD1 (6 bases). Trimming shortened V by 0 bases and J by 4 bases, and 13 bases separated the two germline ends. Germline V gives CDR1 SGHRS, CDR2 YFSETQ. CDR3 length: 16 amino acids. The CDR3 spells CASSLAVSGVNEKLFF. The CDR3 DNA reads as TGCGCCAGCAGCTTGGCCGTTTCAGGGGTTAATGAAAAACTGTTTTTT.

The CDR3 loop reads CASSAATSSGEQYF. In DNA form, the CDR3 reads TGCGCCAGCAGCGCAGCGACATCGTCGGGCGAGCAGTACTTC. The rearrangement uses TRBV4-3 and TRBJ2-7; the D is unclear. The germline V gene has CDR1 LGHNA and CDR2 YSLEER. V shed 5 bases and J shed 6 bases, with 17 bases lying between them. This CDR3 contains 14 residues.

The chain employs TRBV7-9 and TRBJ2-7; D not certain. V was shortened by 2 bases and J by 3 bases, with 17 bases between the two germline ends. The germline gives CDR1 SEHNR, CDR2 FQNEAQ (reference sequence). This CDR3 is 16 amino acids long. CDR3 DNA: TGTGCCAGCAGCTTATCGGCAGGCCTTGATTACTACGAGCAGTACTTC. Its protein is CASSLSAGLDYYEQYF. Full variable domain (outside the CDR3, taken from reference TRBV7-9 and TRBJ2-7): DTGVSQNPRHKITKRGQNVTFRCDPISEHNRLYWYRQTLGQGPEFLTYFQNEAQLEKSRLLSDRFSAERPKGSFSTLEIQRTEQGDSAMYLCASSLSAGLDYYEQYFGPGTRLTVT.

The rearrangement links TRBV19 to TRBJ2-4; tentative D call: TRBD2 (5 bases). Germline-derived CDR1 and CDR2 are LNHDA and SQIVND (reference sequence). The CDR3 is 11 amino acids. V dropped 10 bases and J dropped 6 bases, with 10 bases sitting between them. For the CDR3, the DNA is TGTGCCACAGTACTAGGAAACATTCAGTACTTC. It is translated as CATVLGNIQYF.

This chain links TRBV9 with TRBJ2-5, with D perhaps matching TRBD1 (6 bases). CDR1 SGDLS and CDR2 YYNGEE come from the germline V gene. CDR3 length equals 14 residues. Trimming took 4 bases from V and 5 from J, leaving 15 bases between them. CDR3: CASSPGDVSETQYF. Written as DNA, the CDR3 is TGTGCCAGCAGCCCAGGGGATGTGTCGGAGACCCAGTACTTC.

The V call is TRBV9, the J call TRBJ2-3, with no clear D. Germline CDR1 is SGDLS and CDR2 is YYNGEE. With 4 bases removed from V and 0 bases from J, the gap between germline ends came to 18 bases. CDR3 length: 17 amino acids. CDR3 nucleotide sequence: TGTGCCAGCAGCCCCCCCGGGCTGACCTCTAGCACAGATACGCAGTATTTT. This sequence encodes CASSPPGLTSSTDTQYF.

The gene calls are TRBV29-1 and TRBJ2-2; TRBD2 matches at 8 bases. J gave up 6 bases and V 4 bases, and 10 bases lay outside the gene matches. This CDR3 is built from 15 residues. The germline gives CDR1 SQVTM, CDR2 ANQGSEA. CDR3 region: CSVVAGGRRAGELFF. The CDR3 DNA is TGCAGCGTTGTGGCGGGGGGCAGACGGGCCGGGGAGCTGTTTTTT.

This clone was counted a few times. The chain is built from TRBV4-3 and TRBJ1-3; tentative D call: TRBD1 (5 bases). V lost 1 base and J 2 bases, leaving 12 bases between the germline ends. Germline V gene data show CDR1 as LGHNA and CDR2 as YSLEER. The CDR3 covers 16 residues. In DNA, the CDR3 is TGCGCCAGCAGCCAAGGGTATCGGGGCACTGGAAACACCATATATTTT. Translation: CASSQGYRGTGNTIYF.

This rearrangement joins TRBV6-4 to TRBJ1-5; D gene unclear. Germline CDR1 MRHNA, CDR2 SNTAGT. The CDR3 is made up of 13 amino acids. The V gene lost 6 bases and the J gene lost 0 bases, with 6 bases spanning the gap. CDR3 nucleotide sequence: TGTGCCAGCAGCCAAAATAGCAATCAGCCCCAGCATTTT. This sequence encodes CASSQNSNQPQHF.

This chain links TRBV30 with TRBJ2-7; a weak D match, TRBD2 (5 bases). This CDR3 has 14 amino acids. The V and J ends lost 2 bases and 1 base respectively, with 12 bases between them. Germline values: CDR1 GTSNPN, CDR2 SVGIG (reference sequence). CDR3 nucleotides: TGTGCCTGGAGTCCCGGGATAGGGTCCTACGAGCAGTACTTC. This sequence encodes CAWSPGIGSYEQYF.

J is TRBJ1-1 and V is TRBV5-1; possibly TRBD1 for D (6 bases). The V end was cut by 4 bases, the J end by 1 base, with 8 bases between. The CDR3 has 13 amino acids. The germline gives CDR1 SGHRS, CDR2 YFSETQ. CDR3 loop: CASSPGQNTEAFF. Here the CDR3 DNA reads TGCGCCAGCAGCCCGGGACAGAACACTGAAGCTTTCTTT.

This sequence joins TRBV5-1 and TRBJ2-1, with D possibly TRBD2 on 6 matching bases. Germline V CDR1 and CDR2: SGHRS, YFSETQ. V lost 5 bases, J lost 2 bases, and 14 bases lay in between. This CDR3 is built from 15 residues. Here the CDR3 reads CASSQVGGPYNEQFF. The DNA for the CDR3 is TGCGCCAGCAGTCAGGTGGGAGGCCCCTACAATGAGCAGTTCTTC.

This clone was detected only once. The rearrangement joins TRBV11-3 to TRBJ2-5; perhaps TRBD2 as D (5 bases). V lost 4 bases and J lost 5, with 14 bases in between. Germline V gives CDR1 SGHNT, CDR2 YENEEA. The CDR3 runs to 14 residues. The CDR3 bases are TGTGCCAGCAGCTCCCGGGGTCCGAGGGAGACCCAGTACTTC. Encoded protein: CASSSRGPRETQYF. The full variable domain, its missing parts supplied by reference TRBV11-3 and TRBJ2-5, is EAGVVQSPRYKIIEKKQPVAFWCNPISGHNTLYWYLQNLGQGPELLIRYENEEAVDDSQLPKDRFSAERLKGVDSTLKIQPAELGDSAVYLCASSSRGPRETQYFGPGTRLLVL.

The J gene is TRBJ2-7, the V gene TRBV28; 11 bases fit TRBD2. Losses at the gene ends were 4 bases for V and 2 bases for J; bases not matched to a gene: 10. The CDR3 length is 17 residues. The germline V gene has CDR1 MDHEN and CDR2 SYDVKM. The CDR3 nucleotides read TGTGCCAGCAGTTCCGCTACTGAACTAGCGGGAGCCTACGAGCAGTACTTC. Protein sequence: CASSSATELAGAYEQYF.

This chain connects TRBV7-2 to TRBJ2-1; D is perhaps TRBD2 (6 bases). Deletions cut 7 bases from V and 0 bases from J, with 22 bases between. CDR1 and CDR2 from the germline V gene are SGHTA and FQGNSA. The CDR3 contains 18 residues. The DNA of the CDR3 is TGTGCCAGCACCCTGGGGGGAGGAGGTCGGGGCTCCTACAATGAGCAGTTCTTC. Translating gives CASTLGGGGRGSYNEQFF.

This chain uses TRBV2 with TRBJ1-1, with D perhaps TRBD1 (5 bases). This CDR3 is 14 amino acids long. CDR1 and CDR2 from the germline V gene are SNHLY and FYNNEI. V lost 4 bases, J lost 5 bases, and 14 bases lay in between. CDR3 nucleotide sequence: TGTGCCAGCAGTGTGGAGTGGGGGGGGACTGAAGCTTTCTTT. This sequence encodes CASSVEWGGTEAFF.

The V call is TRBV29-1, the J call TRBJ2-1; D gene unclear. Per the germline V gene, CDR1 is SQVTM and CDR2 is ANQGSEA. V lost 6 bases and J lost 3, with 18 bases in between. There are 15 residues in the CDR3. The CDR3 reads CSVERGVGGYNEQFF. The DNA for the CDR3 is TGCAGCGTGGAGCGAGGTGTGGGCGGCTACAATGAGCAGTTCTTC.